Described below is a single T cell receptor beta chain sequence and its context. Antigen specificity is unknown. A second PCR of about 6 to 11 cycles used a sample-barcoded 5' primer and a J-beta primer mix. Every sample gave at least 2.5 million paired-end reads containing CDR3. TCRdb called the 5' RACE reads again in MiXCR, with one record for every CDR3 protein. The profile shows 920,000 or so distinct CDR3 sequences, 35% to 50% of them singletons. These data are taken from a study of blood T cells in healthy people across ages. Overall study findings and caveats: Changes in expanded clonotypes were possibly confounded, as the CMV status of donors was unknown. Naive and antigen-experienced cells were not separated, limiting conclusive comparison.

Germline CDR1 reads SGHKS; CDR2 reads YYEKEE (reference sequence). This CDR3 has 18 residues. The ends were cut back, 4 bases at V and 0 bases at J, with 21 bases in the middle. The chain couples TRBV5-5 to TRBJ2-3, with D unclear. Material for sequencing was blood. This clonotype was obtained from a woman aged 55 to 70 in good health. The CDR3 DNA is TGTGCCAGCAGCCGTTTGTCGCTCGCGGCTACTAGCACAGATACGCAGTATTTT. This codes for CASSRLSLAATSTDTQYF.